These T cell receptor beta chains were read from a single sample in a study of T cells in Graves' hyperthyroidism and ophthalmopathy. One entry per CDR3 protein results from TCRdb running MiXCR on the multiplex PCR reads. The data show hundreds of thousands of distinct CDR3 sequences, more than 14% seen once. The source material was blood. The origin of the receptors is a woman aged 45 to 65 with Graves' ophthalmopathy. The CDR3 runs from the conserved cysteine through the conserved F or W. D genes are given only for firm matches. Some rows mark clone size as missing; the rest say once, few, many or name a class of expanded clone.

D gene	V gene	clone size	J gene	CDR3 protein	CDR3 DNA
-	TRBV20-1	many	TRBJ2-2	CSARLVGELFF	TGCAGTGCTCGACTAGTCGGGGAGCTGTTTTTT
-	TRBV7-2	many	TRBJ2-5	CASSLVGVGETQYF	TGTGCCAGCAGCTTAGTCGGGGTTGGAGAGACCCAGTACTTC
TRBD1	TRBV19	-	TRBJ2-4	CASSIWDRVNIQYF	TGTGCCAGTAGTATTTGGGACAGGGTGAACATTCAGTACTTC
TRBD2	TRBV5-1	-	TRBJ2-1	CASRGMLAGVNDEQFF	TGCGCCAGCAGGGGTATGCTAGCGGGAGTTAATGATGAGCAGTTCTTC
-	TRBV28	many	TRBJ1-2	CASSLPRGEDGYTF	TGTGCCAGCAGTTTACCAAGAGGAGAGGATGGCTACACCTTC
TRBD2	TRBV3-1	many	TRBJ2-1	CASSQTSGNWNEQFF	TGTGCCAGCAGCCAAACTAGCGGGAACTGGAATGAGCAGTTCTTC
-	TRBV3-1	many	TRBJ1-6	CASSPYQLPNSPLHF	TGTGCCAGCAGCCCCTACCAACTCCCGAATTCACCCCTCCACTTT
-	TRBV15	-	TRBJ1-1	CATSRVGEGPNTEAFF	TGTGCCACCAGCAGGGTGGGGGAGGGGCCGAACACTGAAGCTTTCTTT
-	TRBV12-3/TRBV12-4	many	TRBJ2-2	CASSFIRGRNGELFF	TGTGCCAGCAGTTTTATACGGGGGCGTAACGGGGAGCTGTTTTTT
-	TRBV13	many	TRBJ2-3	CASSTHRGARNTDTQYF	TGTGCCAGCAGCACCCACCGTGGTGCAAGGAACACAGATACGCAGTATTTT
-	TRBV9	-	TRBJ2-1	CASSVQGRGNNEQFF	TGTGCCAGCAGCGTACAGGGGAGGGGGAACAATGAGCAGTTCTTC
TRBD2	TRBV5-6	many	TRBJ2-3	CASSTIWGGGTDTQYF	TGTGCCAGCAGCACCATATGGGGGGGAGGCACAGATACGCAGTATTTT
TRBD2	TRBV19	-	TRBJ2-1	CASSTLMGLAVDNEQFF	TGTGCCAGTAGTACCCTCATGGGACTAGCGGTTGACAATGAGCAGTTCTTC
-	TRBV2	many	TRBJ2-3	CASSGLHTDTQYF	TGTGCCAGCAGTGGTCTTCACACAGATACGCAGTATTTT
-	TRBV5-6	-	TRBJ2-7	CASRTKYTYEQYF	TGTGCCAGCAGGACGAAATATACCTACGAGCAGTACTTC
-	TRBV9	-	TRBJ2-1	CASSVGQVVRNEQFF	TGTGCCAGCAGCGTAGGACAGGTTGTCAGGAATGAGCAGTTCTTC
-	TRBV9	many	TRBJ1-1	CASSVVPDREAFF	TGTGCCAGCAGCGTAGTTCCGGACCGTGAAGCTTTCTTT
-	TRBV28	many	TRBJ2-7	CASMGPGAALSYEQYF	TGTGCCAGCATGGGTCCCGGGGCAGCTCTCTCCTACGAGCAGTACTTC
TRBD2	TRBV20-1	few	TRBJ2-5	CSAPQLLAGFQETQYF	TGCAGTGCTCCACAGTTACTAGCGGGTTTCCAAGAGACCCAGTACTTC
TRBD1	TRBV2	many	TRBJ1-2	CASSLTGGSTYGYTF	TGTGCCAGCAGTCTAACAGGGGGCTCTACATATGGCTACACCTTC
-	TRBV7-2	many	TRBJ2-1	CASSLMVEDEQFF	TGTGCCAGCAGCTTAATGGTTGAGGACGAGCAGTTCTTC
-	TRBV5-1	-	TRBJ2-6	CASSFAGSSGANVLTF	TGCGCCAGCAGCTTCGCAGGATCCTCTGGGGCCAACGTCCTGACTTTC
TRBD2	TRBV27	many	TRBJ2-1	CASTGLALNEQFF	TGTGCCAGCACGGGACTAGCATTGAATGAGCAGTTCTTC
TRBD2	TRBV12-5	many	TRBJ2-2	CASGLELAGVNTGELFF	TGTGCTAGTGGTTTGGAACTAGCGGGAGTCAACACCGGGGAGCTGTTTTTT
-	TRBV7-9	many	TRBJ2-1	CASNALLDNEQFF	TGTGCCAGCAACGCACTCCTGGACAATGAGCAGTTCTTC
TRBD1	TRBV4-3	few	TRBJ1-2	CASSQAWDSLNYGYTF	TGCGCCAGCAGCCAAGCCTGGGACAGTCTAAACTATGGCTACACCTTC
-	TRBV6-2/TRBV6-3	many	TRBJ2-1	CASSYGNTQDEQFF	TGTGCCAGCAGTTACGGGAACACACAGGATGAGCAGTTCTTC
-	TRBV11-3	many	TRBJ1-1	CASSPRAGHRAFF	TGTGCCAGCAGCCCGAGAGCGGGGCATCGCGCTTTCTTT
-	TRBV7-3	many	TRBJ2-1	CASSLFAPNGGARGNEQFF	TGTGCCAGCAGCTTATTTGCCCCCAATGGCGGGGCCAGGGGCAATGAGCAGTTCTTC
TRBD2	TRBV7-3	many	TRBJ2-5	CASSISGTSQETQYF	TGTGCCAGCAGCATTAGCGGGACTAGCCAAGAGACCCAGTACTTC
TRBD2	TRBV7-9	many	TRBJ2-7	CASSSPGLAGRGDRYEQYF	TGTGCCAGCAGCTCACCCGGACTAGCGGGGAGAGGGGACCGCTACGAGCAGTACTTC
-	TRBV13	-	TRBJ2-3	CASSLQIGTQYF	TGTGCCAGCAGCCTACAGATAGGTACGCAGTATTTT
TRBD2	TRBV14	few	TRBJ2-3	CASSSGTSGSMPTQYF	TGTGCCAGCAGCTCCGGGACTAGCGGGAGTATGCCTACGCAGTATTTT
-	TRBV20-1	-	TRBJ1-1	CSAQTTLPFF	TGCAGTGCCCAAACCACCCTGCCTTTCTTT
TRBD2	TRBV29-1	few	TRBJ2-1	CSAPSGKRNEQFF	TGCAGCGCCCCTAGCGGGAAGCGGAATGAGCAGTTCTTC
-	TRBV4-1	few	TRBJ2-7	CASSHFRGLEQYF	TGCGCCAGCAGCCATTTCAGGGGCCTCGAGCAGTACTTC
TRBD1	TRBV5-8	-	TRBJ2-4	CASSYGQGAGNIQYF	TGTGCCAGCAGCTACGGACAGGGGGCAGGAAACATTCAGTACTTC
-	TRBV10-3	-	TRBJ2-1	CAISIRDPTSHNEQFF	TGTGCCATCAGCATCCGGGACCCGACCTCCCACAATGAGCAGTTCTTC
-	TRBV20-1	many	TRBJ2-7	CSARDRVSGGSYEQYF	TGCAGTGCTAGAGATCGGGTTAGCGGAGGCTCCTACGAGCAGTACTTC
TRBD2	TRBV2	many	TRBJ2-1	CASSGLAGAALGFF	TGTGCCAGCAGTGGTCTAGCGGGAGCCGCCCTAGGGTTCTTC
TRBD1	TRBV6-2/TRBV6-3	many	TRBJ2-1	CASIPKAGTGDYNEQFF	TGTGCCAGCATCCCCAAAGCCGGGACAGGAGACTACAATGAGCAGTTCTTC
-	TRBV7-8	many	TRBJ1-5	CASSLGSWLEGDQPQHF	TGTGCCAGCAGCTTAGGGTCCTGGTTGGAGGGGGATCAGCCCCAGCATTTT